Presented here are 6 T cell receptor beta chains from one specimen sequenced in a study of molecular identifiers for immune sequencing clone quantification. TCRdb redid the calling of the PCR reads with MiXCR, one entry per CDR3 protein. The data show about 510,000 distinct CDR3 sequences, with around 23% seen just once and under 0.8% held by the top ten. The sample comprised naive CD8+ T cells from blood, with Jurkat cell RNA spiked in. Subset defined: FACS-sorted CD8+CD4-CCR7+CD45RA+ naive T cells. The receptors were sampled from a human donor in good health. Some libraries in this study had Jurkat cell RNA spiked in.

This clonotype was observed many times. The rearrangement links TRBV4-3 to TRBJ2-1, with 9 bases aligning to TRBD1. The CDR3 is 16 residues long. Looked up from germline, CDR1 is LGHNA and CDR2 is YSLEER. Trimming took 0 bases from V and 3 from J; bases not matched to a gene: 3. The CDR3 here is CASSQDRTGDYNEQFF. The CDR3 DNA sequence: TGCGCCAGCAGCCAAGACAGGACAGGGGACTACAATGAGCAGTTCTTC.

V is TRBV12-3 or TRBV12-4 and J is TRBJ1-5; D remains unclear. V dropped 3 bases and J dropped 1 base, with 22 bases sitting between them. This CDR3 is built from 19 residues. CDR3 sequence: CASSLGRLSLGGSNQPQHF. CDR3 bases: TGTGCCAGCAGTTTGGGTCGTCTTTCGTTGGGCGGAAGCAATCAGCCCCAGCATTTT.

Only a few counts were recorded for this clonotype. The rearrangement joins TRBV28 to TRBJ1-6; tentative D call: TRBD1 (6 bases). Germline V gene lookup returns CDR1 MDHEN and CDR2 SYDVKM. Between the trimmed V and J ends, which lost 5 bases and 7 bases, there was a span of 15 bases. The CDR3 has 15 residues. The chain's CDR3 is CASSLIGTMNSPLHF. The CDR3 DNA sequence: TGTGCCAGCAGTCTCATCGGGACAATGAATTCACCCCTCCACTTT.

This clonotype occurred a few times. The chain employs TRBV6-5 and TRBJ2-1, with 11 bases lining up with TRBD2. Unmatched junction bases numbered 10, after V lost 2 bases and J lost 4 bases. Germline assignment: CDR1 MNHEY and CDR2 SVGAGI. The CDR3 consists of 18 residues. The CDR3 nucleotides are TGTGCCAGCAGTTACGTCCAATTAGCGGGGGGGAAGTACAATGAGCAGTTCTTC. The encoded protein is CASSYVQLAGGKYNEQFF.

V gene TRBV5-1 combines with J gene TRBJ2-7; 7 nucleotides align to TRBD1. The length of the CDR3 is 13 residues. The germline CDR1 and CDR2 sequences are SGHRS and YFSETQ. The V and J ends lost 3 bases and 5 bases, in that order; junction bases with no gene match: 5. Here the CDR3 reads CASSSDRVHEQYF. In DNA form, the CDR3 reads TGCGCCAGCAGCTCCGACAGGGTTCACGAGCAGTACTTC.

This clonotype was observed many times. This rearrangement joins TRBV12-3 or TRBV12-4 to TRBJ2-3; maybe TRBD2 (5 bases). The CDR3 totals 15 residues. The V gene lost 5 bases and the J gene lost 4 bases, with 16 bases spanning the gap. Here the CDR3 DNA reads TGTGCCAGCAGTCGGCCGTTACTAGAGGCAGATACGCAGTATTTT. Protein sequence: CASSRPLLEADTQYF.